The 14 T cell receptor beta chains in this list originate from one sample, sequenced in a study of long-term antiretroviral therapy in people with HIV. The assay used was immunoSEQ (version v3.0), run at survey level. Libraries were prepared by immunoSEQ multiplex PCR; TCRdb keeps only in-frame clonotypes and omits some of them. The table shows 25,000 to 35,000 clones, with more than 80% occurring only once. The specimen was unsorted PBMCs, collected 5.2 years after starting antiretroviral therapy. Every receptor here comes from a woman aged 40 to 55 with HIV.

The chain employs TRBV6-1 and TRBJ1-5; unclear D gene. The length of the CDR3 is 15 residues. V shed 2 bases and J shed 3 bases, with 11 bases lying between them. Per germline, CDR1 MNHNS and CDR2 SASEGT. This CDR3 reads CASSEYVVSNQPQHF. DNA of the CDR3: TGTGCCAGCAGTGAATATGTAGTGTCCAATCAGCCCCAGCATTTT.

This chain connects TRBV5-5 to TRBJ2-1, with 10 bases aligning to TRBD2. Germline values: CDR1 SGHKS, CDR2 YYEKEE (reference sequence). The CDR3 runs 15 residues. Trimming took 4 bases from V and 1 from J; bases not matched to a gene: 2. The CDR3: CASSATSGSYNEQFF. The CDR3 nucleotides read TGTGCCAGCAGCGCGACTAGCGGGTCCTACAATGAGCAGTTCTTC.

The chain recombines TRBV1 with TRBJ1-1; TRBD1 reflects the table's D call only, with no check against the DNA. TRBV1 is a recognized pseudogene. CDR3 length: 18 amino acids. CDR3 protein: CTSSQDGLGQITGTEAFF. In nucleotides, the CDR3 is TGCACCAGCAGCCAAGATGGGCTGGGACAGATAACTGGCACTGAAGCTTTCTTT.

The table lists this clone with a count of one. The J gene is TRBJ1-4, the V gene TRBV5-8; D not certain. This CDR3 is built from 17 residues. V was cut by 0 bases and J by 0 bases, with 12 bases left in between. Germline CDR1 SGHTS, CDR2 YDEGEE. CDR3 sequence (DNA): TGTGCCAGCAGCTTGGTGATTTTATTCACAACTAATGAAAAACTGTTTTTT. It codes for CASSLVILFTTNEKLFF.

The CDR3 region has the DNA TGTGCCAGCAGCTTGCGGGGATCTGAAAAACTGTTTTTT. Translation gives CASSLRGSEKLFF. The chain recombines TRBV5-4 with TRBJ1-4; the D is unclear. Trimming left V 1 base short and J 7 bases short, with 8 bases between. Germline V gene lookup returns CDR1 SGHNT and CDR2 YYREEE (reference sequence). This CDR3 is built from 13 residues.

The chain couples TRBV11-1 to TRBJ2-1; 8 bases fit TRBD2. The V segment lost 6 bases and the J segment 7 bases; nucleotides outside the gene matches: 11. This CDR3 is 15 amino acids long. The germline V gene encodes CDR1 SGHAT and CDR2 FQDESV (reference sequence). DNA of the CDR3: TGTGCCAGCAGTTCAGCGGGAGTCTCTAGAAATGAGCAGTTCTTC. It is translated as CASSSAGVSRNEQFF. The full variable domain, rest sourced from reference TRBV11-1 and TRBJ2-1, is EAEVAQSPRYKITEKSQAVAFWCDPISGHATLYWYRQILGQGPELLVQFQDESVVDDSQLPKDRFSAERLKGVDSTLKIQPAELGDSAMYLCASSSAGVSRNEQFFGPGTRLTVL.

This clone is a singleton in its sample. The rearrangement links TRBV27 to TRBJ2-2; D is uncertain. This CDR3 region has 14 residues. The germline V gene encodes CDR1 MNHEY and CDR2 SMNVEV (reference sequence). The V end lost 2 bases, the J end lost 4 bases, and 8 bases lay between the germline ends. The CDR3 region is CASSLRVPTGELFF. The CDR3 nucleotides are TGTGCCAGCAGTTTACGGGTTCCCACCGGGGAGCTGTTTTTT.

This clone has only one observation. The chain's CDR3 is CASSLGREYEQYF. CDR3 coding DNA: TGTGCCAGCAGCTTAGGTCGGGAGTACGAGCAGTACTTC. This sequence joins TRBV7-2 and TRBJ2-7; tentative D call: TRBD2 (6 bases). The germline V gene has CDR1 SGHTA and CDR2 FQGNSA. This CDR3 is 13 amino acids long. Trimming left V 1 base short and J 4 bases short, with 8 bases between. Drawing the rest from reference TRBV7-2 and TRBJ2-7, the complete variable domain is GAGVSQSPSNKVTEKGKDVELRCDPISGHTALYWYRQSLGQGLEFLIYFQGNSAPDKSGLPSDRFSAERTGGSVSTLTIQRTQQEDSAVYLCASSLGREYEQYFGPGTRLTVT.

The rearrangement joins TRBV18 to TRBJ1-1; no clear D gene. The germline gives CDR1 KGHSH, CDR2 LQKENI. The CDR3 extends over 13 amino acids. Trimming shortened V by 2 bases and J by 10 bases, and 14 bases separated the two germline ends. The CDR3 protein is CASSPGASKRAFF. For the CDR3, the DNA is TGTGCCAGCTCACCAGGAGCCTCTAAGCGAGCTTTCTTT.

The chain uses TRBV9 and TRBJ2-5, with a possible D match to TRBD1 (7 bases). CDR3 size: 14 residues. Trimming cost V 2 bases and J 3 bases, with 11 bases left between them. Germline CDR1 is SGDLS and CDR2 is YYNGEE. The CDR3 DNA follows: TGTGCCAGCAGCGTCAGGGGGGAGGAAGAGACCCAGTACTTC. Protein product: CASSVRGEEETQYF.

The rearrangement uses TRBV6-1 and TRBJ1-2, with TRBD1 as a possible D gene (5 bases). CDR1 is MNHNS and CDR2 is SASEGT in the germline V gene. The CDR3 totals 15 residues. V was cut by 1 base and J by 4 bases, with 13 bases left in between. The CDR3 reads CASSEGPGLTYGYTF. CDR3 bases: TGTGCCAGCAGTGAAGGCCCAGGGCTTACCTATGGCTACACCTTC.

Worth noting for this clone: This specimen includes other DNA sequences encoding the same CDR3. This chain connects TRBV7-2 to TRBJ2-7; D gene uncertain. The CDR3 consists of 13 residues. V lost 6 bases and J 2 bases, leaving 11 bases between the germline ends. Germline V gives CDR1 SGHTA, CDR2 FQGNSA. CDR3 sequence: CASSRDKTYEQYF. CDR3 in DNA: TGTGCCAGCAGTCGCGACAAAACCTACGAGCAGTACTTC.

This chain connects TRBV7-9 to TRBJ1-6; TRBD1 aligns across 8 bases. The CDR3 totals 16 residues. Germline CDR1 SEHNR, CDR2 FQNEAQ (reference sequence). V was clipped by 5 bases and J by 6 bases; unmatched bases: 9. The CDR3 coding sequence is TGTGCCAGCAGCATCTTAGGACAGGGAATTAATTCACCCCTCCACTTT. Residues: CASSILGQGINSPLHF.

The rearrangement joins TRBV6-6 to TRBJ1-1, with 7 bases identical to TRBD1. CDR1 is MNHNY and CDR2 is SVGAGI in the germline V gene (reference sequence). Trimming took 2 bases from V and 5 from J; bases not matched to a gene: 8. This CDR3 comprises 15 residues. The CDR3 nucleotides read TGTGCCAGCAGTTACGCCCCACAGGGGCTAACTGAAGCTTTCTTT. Residues: CASSYAPQGLTEAFF.